Presented here are 18 T cell receptor beta chains from one specimen sequenced in a study of patients and donors after allogeneic stem cell transplantation. TCRdb processed the RT-PCR reads anew with MiXCR; each CDR3 protein has one entry. Of roughly 960,000 distinct CDR3 sequences in the sample, roughly 18% were seen once. Sequenced sample: blood, either unsorted or a sorted T cell fraction (not recorded which). The receptor set was obtained from a human donor who was either an allogeneic HSCT recipient or a stem cell or donor lymphocyte infusion donor (not recorded which). It is not recorded whose cells these are; they may come from a transplant donor.

This clonotype has more than one count but fewer than ten. The V call is TRBV14, the J call TRBJ1-2; TRBD1 agrees at 7 bases. This CDR3 is built from 13 residues. The V segment lost 5 bases and the J segment 8 bases; nucleotides outside the gene matches: 8. Germline CDR1 is SGHDN and CDR2 is FVKESK. CDR3 sequence: CASSEGQLAGYTF. The DNA of the CDR3 is TGTGCCAGCAGCGAGGGACAGTTAGCCGGCTACACCTTC.

Only a few counts were recorded for this clonotype. The CDR3 sequence is CSVGSTGNEKLFF. The CDR3 bases are TGCAGCGTTGGCAGCACAGGGAACGAAAAACTGTTTTTT. V gene TRBV29-1 combines with J gene TRBJ1-4; possible D gene TRBD1, 6 bases. The CDR3 length is 13 residues. The germline gives CDR1 SQVTM, CDR2 ANQGSEA. Trimming left V 4 bases short and J 8 bases short, with 14 bases between.

The chain carries TRBV27 and TRBJ2-2; D is undetermined. Trimming shortened V by 7 bases and J by 2 bases, and 14 bases separated the two germline ends. CDR1 and CDR2 (germline): MNHEY, SMNVEV (reference sequence). CDR3 length equals 15 residues. The CDR3 nucleotides read TGTGCCAGCAAATCGGGTCAGGCAAACACCGGGGAGCTGTTTTTT. Its translation: CASKSGQANTGELFF.

The V and J genes are TRBV29-1 and TRBJ2-1, with D perhaps TRBD2 (6 bases). Germline assignment: CDR1 SQVTM and CDR2 ANQGSEA. The CDR3 totals 12 residues. The V and J ends lost 4 bases and 5 bases respectively, with 9 bases between them. Here the CDR3 DNA reads TGCAGCGTTGGCGGGACGAACAATGAGCAGTTCTTC. Translated, it gives CSVGGTNNEQFF.

The chain couples TRBV11-2 to TRBJ2-7; 15 bases match TRBD2. The V gene's germline CDR1 is SGHAT and CDR2 FQNNGV. Trimming removed 4 bases from V and 3 bases from J; junction bases left unmatched: 10. This CDR3 is built from 18 residues. The chain's CDR3 is CASSSRTSGGAYSYEQYF. Here the CDR3 DNA reads TGTGCCAGCAGCTCACGGACTAGCGGGGGGGCCTATAGCTACGAGCAGTACTTC.

The V gene is TRBV21-1, the J gene TRBJ1-5; the D segment call TRBD1 is taken from the table without a DNA check. TRBV21-1 is deemed a pseudogene. CDR3 length: 15 amino acids. The CDR3 is CASRRRGADNQPQHF. The CDR3 bases are TGTGCCAGCAGGAGACGGGGGGCCGACAATCAGCCCCAGCATTTT.

Many counts were recorded for this clonotype. The chain has TRBV7-2 and TRBJ2-3; 9 bases match TRBD1. The germline V gene encodes CDR1 SGHTA and CDR2 FQGNSA. V shed 4 bases, J shed 2 bases, and the junction held 4 bases outside the gene matches. This CDR3 has 15 residues. This chain's CDR3 is CASSWGQGFTDTQYF. CDR3 nucleotides: TGTGCCAGCAGCTGGGGACAGGGATTCACAGATACGCAGTATTTT. Supplemented by reference TRBV7-2 and TRBJ2-3, the full variable domain reads GAGVSQSPSNKVTEKGKDVELRCDPISGHTALYWYRQSLGQGLEFLIYFQGNSAPDKSGLPSDRFSAERTGGSVSTLTIQRTQQEDSAVYLCASSWGQGFTDTQYFGPGTRLTVL.

The V call is TRBV6-1, the J call TRBJ1-5; 7 positions match TRBD1. In germline, CDR1 is MNHNS, CDR2 SASEGT. This CDR3 comprises 13 residues. Trimming removed 6 bases from V and 7 bases from J; junction bases left unmatched: 6. The CDR3 loop reads CASSSRGRQPQHF. Here the CDR3 DNA reads TGTGCCAGCAGCTCCAGGGGGAGGCAGCCCCAGCATTTT.

V gene TRBV7-9 combines with J gene TRBJ1-1; D not certain. The V end lost 4 bases, the J end lost 8 bases, and 17 bases lay between the germline ends. Germline CDR1 and CDR2: SEHNR and FQNEAQ (reference sequence). The CDR3 is 14 residues long. The CDR3: CASSSSASNLEAFF. CDR3 bases: TGTGCCAGCAGCTCATCCGCCAGTAACTTAGAAGCTTTCTTT.

This clonotype was detected ten times or more. This chain links TRBV12-3 or TRBV12-4 with TRBJ2-2, with 16 bases fitting TRBD2. This CDR3 region has 16 residues. V shed 6 bases and J 5 bases; nucleotides not matched to a gene: 3. CDR3 bases: TGTGCCAGCAGCCGGGGACTAGCGGGGGGGACCGGGGAGCTGTTTTTT. It yields the protein CASSRGLAGGTGELFF.

The sample holds a few counts of this clonotype. V and J are TRBV4-2 and TRBJ1-3; possible D gene TRBD1, 6 bases. Germline V gives CDR1 LGHNA, CDR2 YNFKEQ. Between the trimmed V and J ends, which lost 5 bases and 0 bases, there was a span of 11 bases. This CDR3 is built from 15 residues. CDR3: CASSMDRTSGNTIYF. The CDR3 coding sequence is TGTGCCAGCAGCATGGACAGAACCTCTGGAAACACCATATATTTT.

This chain links TRBV10-3 with TRBJ2-2, with TRBD2 matching 15 bases. The CDR3 consists of 18 residues. Germline values: CDR1 ENHRY, CDR2 SYGVKD. With 8 bases clipped from V and 4 bases from J, the junction kept 11 bases outside the gene matches. CDR3 nucleotide sequence: TGTGCCATCGGAGGGGGACTAGCGGGAGGAGTAGGCACCGGGGAGCTGTTTTTT. This encodes CAIGGGLAGGVGTGELFF.

The V and J genes are TRBV5-1 and TRBJ1-4; 7 nucleotides match TRBD1. The trim removed 0 bases at V and 5 bases at J, leaving 7 bases unmatched. CDR3 length: 16 residues. Germline V CDR1 and CDR2: SGHRS, YFSETQ. CDR3 sequence: CASSLGQGGRNEKLFF. The CDR3 bases are TGCGCCAGCAGCTTGGGACAGGGTGGGCGGAATGAAAAACTGTTTTTT.

A note on this clonotype: The junction differs from germline at one of its ends, possibly a read error. The chain is built from TRBV20-1 and TRBJ1-2; the D gene is possibly TRBD1 (6 bases). Looked up from germline, CDR1 is DFQATT and CDR2 is SNEGSKA (reference sequence). The CDR3 extends over 15 amino acids. The CDR3 is CSARDRRGSREGYTF. The CDR3 coding sequence is TGCAGTGCTCGAGACCGCAGGGGCTCTAGAGAGGGCTACACCTTC.

Ten or more counts support this clonotype. The rearrangement uses TRBV20-1 and TRBJ1-1; D not certain. CDR1 DFQATT and CDR2 SNEGSKA come from the germline V gene (reference sequence). V lost 3 bases to trimming and J lost 6 bases, with 8 bases between them. The CDR3 consists of 11 residues. CDR3 region: CSASSGAEAFF. The CDR3 coding sequence is TGCAGTGCTAGTTCCGGCGCTGAAGCTTTCTTT.

As concerns this clonotype: The limits of the CDR3 on the DNA are not certain, so only TCRdb's listed CDR3 is given. The chain combines TRBV2 with TRBJ2-1; TRBD2 is taken as the D call from the table, unchecked against the DNA. The CDR3 is 15 amino acids long, termini counted. Per the germline V gene, CDR1 is SNHLY and CDR2 is FYNNEI. The CDR3 loop is CASILGGTSSNEQFF.

The rearrangement joins TRBV12-3 or TRBV12-4 to TRBJ2-1; D is possibly TRBD1 (6 bases). This CDR3 is built from 16 residues. The ends were cut back, 8 bases at V and 3 bases at J, with 20 bases in the middle. The CDR3 region has the DNA TGTGCCAGCGCTGGCCCTCAGGGGCAGCGCTACAATGAGCAGTTCTTC. Translation: CASAGPQGQRYNEQFF.

This clonotype has more than one count but fewer than ten. V usage is TRBV4-1 and J usage is TRBJ2-7; possibly TRBD2 for D (6 bases). This CDR3 comprises 15 residues. Per germline, CDR1 MGHRA and CDR2 YSYEKL. V was clipped by 0 bases and J by 0 bases, with 9 bases between them. CDR3 sequence reads: CASSQDSGGSYEQYF. The CDR3 coding sequence is TGCGCCAGCAGCCAAGATTCCGGGGGCTCCTACGAGCAGTACTTC.